Detailed here is one T cell receptor (beta chain). The antigen remains unidentified. These data are taken from a study of OX40 agonist ivuxolimab in advanced cancers. The V segment lost 2 bases and the J segment 1 base; nucleotides outside the gene matches: 2. Germline assignment: CDR1 SGHRS and CDR2 YFSETQ. This CDR3 spans 14 amino acids. People who had autoimmune disease history or systemic immunosuppression were excluded. Using immunoSEQ multiplex PCR, the repertoire was profiled, and TCRdb retains in-frame clones only, with some absent. The profile shows roughly 63,000 clones, about 88% of them singletons. Points from the study as a whole: Partial responders treated at 0.1-3.0 mg/kg exhibited clonal expansion among the lowest measured. CD8+ T cells showed, on average, more clonal expansion than CD4+ cells. CD4+ and CD8+ blood T cells expanded clonally by week 6 at 0.1 to 3.0 mg/kg.

Sequenced here: CD4+ or CD8+ T cells sorted from blood, sampled in a trial of the OX40 agonist ivuxolimab. The chain links TRBV5-1 to TRBJ1-1; TRBD1 matches 7 bases. This sequence was found in an adult with an advanced solid tumor such as melanoma, head and neck, liver or kidney cancer. CDR3 loop: CASSLAGGNTEAFF. The CDR3 DNA reads TGCGCCAGCAGCTTAGCAGGGGGGAACACTGAAGCTTTCTTT.